This T cell receptor (beta chain) derives from a study of shared clonotypes between healthy human individuals. Details on this clone: What it binds is not known.

Assay execution took place at the deep level. Some clones are missing from TCRdb's copy, which holds only in-frame ones; the method was immunoSEQ multiplex PCR. The table lists about 380,000 clones, approximately 97% of them singletons. Whole-study findings and limits: What rarefaction showed was incomplete sorted-subset sequencing despite large depth. The study found roughly 5% of naive CD4 clonotypes shared across several donors.

Germline CDR1 is MDHEN and CDR2 is SYDVKM. CDR3 length: 21 amino acids. Germline trimming cut 3 bases from V and 2 bases from J; bases unmatched to any gene: 17. Sequences were obtained from memory CD8+ T cells sorted from blood. Subset reported: CD45RO+ cells pooled with CCR7-negative TemRA cells. The rearrangement links TRBV28 to TRBJ1-5, with 12 bases lining up with TRBD1. The receptor comes from a man in his thirties or forties in good health. Written as DNA, the CDR3 is TGTGCCAGCAGTTTCTTCCTACCCCGGGACAGGGGGCGATTGGGCAATCAGCCCCAGCATTTT. This gives the protein CASSFFLPRDRGRLGNQPQHF.